This T cell receptor beta chain was obtained from a study of T cells after yellow fever vaccination. CDR3 length: 14 amino acids. Germline trimming cut 4 bases from V and 6 bases from J; bases unmatched to any gene: 7. Germline-derived CDR1 and CDR2 are SGDLS and YYNGEE. Using its own MiXCR run on the 5' RACE reads, TCRdb lists one record per CDR3 protein. The profile covers 400,000 to 450,000 distinct CDR3 sequences, with around 19% appearing a single time and 15% to 20% taken by the ten largest. The source material was PBMCs, sampled before the yellow fever booster vaccination. The gene calls are TRBV9 and TRBJ2-3, with 8 nucleotides matching TRBD1. The sequence derives from a young man who received the YFV17D yellow fever vaccine. The CDR3 DNA reads TGTGCCAGCAGCACCCGGACAGGGACGGATACGCAGTATTTT. It is translated as CASSTRTGTDTQYF.